The rows below give T cell receptor beta chains drawn from one sample of a study of cytomegalovirus exposure and HLA in healthy donors. Sequencing used immunoSEQ multiplex PCR; TCRdb keeps in-frame clones, though not all of them. This table has some 160,000 clones, over 70% appearing once. Sequencing was performed on PBMCs. These receptors all stem from a man aged 35 to 55 in good health and CMV-seronegative. Both conserved end residues are part of each CDR3. Fields, in order: V gene, clone size, D gene, J gene, CDR3 protein, CDR3 DNA. The D gene is left open where the match is weak. Some rows have no size entry. The others give once, few or many, or a class for an expanded clone.

V gene: TRBV4-1; clone size: .; D gene: .; J gene: TRBJ2-6; CDR3 protein: CASSPTEWSGANVLTF; CDR3 DNA: TGCGCCAGCAGCCCGACAGAATGGTCTGGGGCCAACGTCCTGACTTTC
V gene: TRBV7-3; clone size: .; D gene: .; J gene: TRBJ2-2; CDR3 protein: CASSLQGHTGELFF; CDR3 DNA: TGTGCCAGCAGCTTACAGGGTCACACCGGGGAGCTGTTTTTT
V gene: TRBV27; clone size: once; D gene: TRBD1; J gene: TRBJ1-2; CDR3 protein: CASSFYARGQVGYTF; CDR3 DNA: TGTGCCAGCAGTTTTTATGCCAGGGGGCAGGTTGGCTACACCTTC
V gene: TRBV29-1; clone size: .; D gene: .; J gene: TRBJ1-2; CDR3 protein: CSAGNPRDYGYTF; CDR3 DNA: TGCAGCGCTGGTAATCCTCGGGACTATGGCTACACCTTC
V gene: TRBV6-1; clone size: .; D gene: .; J gene: TRBJ1-4; CDR3 protein: CASSEFPQGPNEKLFF; CDR3 DNA: TGTGCCAGCAGTGAATTTCCCCAGGGCCCTAATGAAAAACTGTTTTTT
V gene: TRBV10-3; clone size: .; D gene: TRBD1; J gene: TRBJ2-7; CDR3 protein: CAISKTGVSGEQYF; CDR3 DNA: TGTGCCATCAGTAAAACAGGGGTTTCGGGCGAGCAGTACTTC
V gene: TRBV15; clone size: .; D gene: .; J gene: TRBJ2-7; CDR3 protein: CATSRDGRGEDEQYF; CDR3 DNA: TGTGCCACCAGCAGAGATGGCAGGGGGGAGGACGAGCAGTACTTC
V gene: TRBV6-6; clone size: .; D gene: TRBD1; J gene: TRBJ2-7; CDR3 protein: CASSYLGTGSEQYF; CDR3 DNA: TGTGCCAGCAGTTACCTCGGGACAGGGTCCGAGCAGTACTTC
V gene: TRBV6-6; clone size: .; D gene: .; J gene: TRBJ1-2; CDR3 protein: CASSYYLDTYGYTF; CDR3 DNA: TGTGCCAGCAGTTACTATCTGGACACCTATGGCTACACCTTC
V gene: TRBV18; clone size: .; D gene: .; J gene: TRBJ1-2; CDR3 protein: CASSPYGSGYGYTF; CDR3 DNA: TGTGCCAGCTCACCTTACGGAAGCGGCTATGGCTACACCTTC
V gene: TRBV7-9; clone size: .; D gene: TRBD2; J gene: TRBJ2-5; CDR3 protein: CASSLVASGGAGETQYF; CDR3 DNA: TGTGCCAGCAGCTTAGTCGCTAGCGGGGGGGCCGGAGAGACCCAGTACTTC
V gene: TRBV6-1; clone size: .; D gene: .; J gene: TRBJ2-1; CDR3 protein: CASSGTSAPPGNEQFF; CDR3 DNA: TGTGCCAGCAGTGGTACTAGTGCTCCTCCGGGGAATGAGCAGTTCTTC
V gene: TRBV27; clone size: .; D gene: .; J gene: TRBJ2-5; CDR3 protein: CASSLTGSRKETQYF; CDR3 DNA: TGTGCCAGCAGTTTAACCGGGAGTCGGAAAGAGACCCAGTACTTC
V gene: TRBV13; clone size: few; D gene: .; J gene: TRBJ2-3; CDR3 protein: CASSPPRRTSTDTQYF; CDR3 DNA: TGTGCCAGCAGCCCACCCCGGAGGACTAGCACAGATACGCAGTATTTT
V gene: TRBV7-2; clone size: once; D gene: TRBD2; J gene: TRBJ2-1; CDR3 protein: CASSLSPGGNNEQFF; CDR3 DNA: TGTGCCAGCAGCTTATCCCCGGGAGGGAACAATGAGCAGTTCTTC
V gene: TRBV7-2; clone size: .; D gene: TRBD1; J gene: TRBJ2-2; CDR3 protein: CASSPTGTVLSGELFF; CDR3 DNA: TGTGCCAGCAGCCCCACCGGGACAGTACTTTCGGGGGAGCTGTTTTTT
V gene: TRBV5-6; clone size: .; D gene: .; J gene: TRBJ2-4; CDR3 protein: CASSLEGRRELKNIQYF; CDR3 DNA: TGTGCCAGCAGCTTGGAAGGACGTAGGGAGTTAAAAAACATTCAGTACTTC
V gene: TRBV10-3; clone size: once; D gene: .; J gene: TRBJ2-7; CDR3 protein: CAIMGDGSSGEQYF; CDR3 DNA: TGTGCCATCATGGGGGACGGGAGTTCGGGGGAGCAGTACTTC